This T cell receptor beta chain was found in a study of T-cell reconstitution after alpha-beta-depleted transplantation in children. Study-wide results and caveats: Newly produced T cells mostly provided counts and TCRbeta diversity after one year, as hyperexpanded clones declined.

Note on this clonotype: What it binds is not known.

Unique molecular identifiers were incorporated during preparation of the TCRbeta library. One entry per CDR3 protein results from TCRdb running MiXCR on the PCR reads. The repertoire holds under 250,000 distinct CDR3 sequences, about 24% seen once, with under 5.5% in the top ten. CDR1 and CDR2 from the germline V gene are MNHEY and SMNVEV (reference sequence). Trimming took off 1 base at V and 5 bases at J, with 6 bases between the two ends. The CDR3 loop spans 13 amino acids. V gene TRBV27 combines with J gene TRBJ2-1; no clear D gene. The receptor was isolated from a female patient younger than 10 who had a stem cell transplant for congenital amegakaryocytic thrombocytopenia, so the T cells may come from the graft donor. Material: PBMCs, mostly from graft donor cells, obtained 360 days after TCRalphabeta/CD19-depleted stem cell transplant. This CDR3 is CASSLWGDNEQFF. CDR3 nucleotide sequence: TGTGCCAGCAGTTTATGGGGTGACAATGAGCAGTTCTTC.